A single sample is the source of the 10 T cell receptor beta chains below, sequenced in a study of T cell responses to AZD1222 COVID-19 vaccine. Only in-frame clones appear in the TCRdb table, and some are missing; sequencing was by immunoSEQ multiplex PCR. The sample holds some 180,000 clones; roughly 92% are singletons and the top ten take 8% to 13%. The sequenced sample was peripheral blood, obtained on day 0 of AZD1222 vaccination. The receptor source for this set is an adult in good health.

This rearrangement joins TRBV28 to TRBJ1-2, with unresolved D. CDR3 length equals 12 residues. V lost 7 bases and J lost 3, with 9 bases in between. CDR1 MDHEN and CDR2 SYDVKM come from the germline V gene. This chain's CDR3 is CASMRADYGYTF. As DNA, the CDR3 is TGTGCCAGCATGAGGGCAGACTATGGCTACACCTTC.

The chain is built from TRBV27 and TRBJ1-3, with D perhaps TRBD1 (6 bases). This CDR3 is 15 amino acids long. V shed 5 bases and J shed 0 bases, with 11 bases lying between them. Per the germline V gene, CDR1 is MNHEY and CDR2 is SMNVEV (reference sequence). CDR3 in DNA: TGTGCCAGCAGTCCACGGGACACCTCTGGAAACACCATATATTTT. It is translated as CASSPRDTSGNTIYF.

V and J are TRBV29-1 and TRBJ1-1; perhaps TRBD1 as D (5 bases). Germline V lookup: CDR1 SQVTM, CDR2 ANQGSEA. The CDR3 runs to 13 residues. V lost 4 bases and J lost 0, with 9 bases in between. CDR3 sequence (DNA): TGCAGCGTTGGGGGGGGTATGAACACTGAAGCTTTCTTT. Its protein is CSVGGGMNTEAFF.

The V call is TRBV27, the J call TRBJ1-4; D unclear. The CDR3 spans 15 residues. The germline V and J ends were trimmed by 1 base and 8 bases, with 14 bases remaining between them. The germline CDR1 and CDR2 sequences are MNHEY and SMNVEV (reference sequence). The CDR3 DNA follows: TGTGCCAGCAGTTTATTCGGCCAGATCGGGGAAAAACTGTTTTTT. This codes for CASSLFGQIGEKLFF.

The CDR3 DNA follows: TGTGCCAGCAGGGTTGAGGGGAGCACTGAAGCTTTCTTT. This sequence encodes CASRVEGSTEAFF. The chain employs TRBV12-3 or TRBV12-4 and TRBJ1-1, with a possible D match to TRBD1 (5 bases). The length of the CDR3 is 13 residues. The V and J ends lost 6 bases and 4 bases respectively, with 12 bases between them.

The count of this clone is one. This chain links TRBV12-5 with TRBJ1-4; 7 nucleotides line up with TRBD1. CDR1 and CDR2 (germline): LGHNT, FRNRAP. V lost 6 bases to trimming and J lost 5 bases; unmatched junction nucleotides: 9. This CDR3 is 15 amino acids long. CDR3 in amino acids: CASGVGGRGNEKLFF. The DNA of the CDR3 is TGTGCTAGTGGCGTAGGTGGCAGGGGGAATGAAAAACTGTTTTTT.

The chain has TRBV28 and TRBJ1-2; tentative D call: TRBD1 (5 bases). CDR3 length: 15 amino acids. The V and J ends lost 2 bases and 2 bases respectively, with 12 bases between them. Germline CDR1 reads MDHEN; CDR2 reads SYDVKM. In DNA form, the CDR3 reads TGTGCCAGCAGTTTACCTCGGCGACAGAACTATGGCTACACCTTC. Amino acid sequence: CASSLPRRQNYGYTF.

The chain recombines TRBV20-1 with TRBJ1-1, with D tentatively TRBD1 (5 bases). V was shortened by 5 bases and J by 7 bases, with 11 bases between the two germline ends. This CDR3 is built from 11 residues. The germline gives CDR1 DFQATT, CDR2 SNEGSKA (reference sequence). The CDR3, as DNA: TGCAGTGCTTTAGCGACAGTTGAAGCTTTCTTT. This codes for CSALATVEAFF.

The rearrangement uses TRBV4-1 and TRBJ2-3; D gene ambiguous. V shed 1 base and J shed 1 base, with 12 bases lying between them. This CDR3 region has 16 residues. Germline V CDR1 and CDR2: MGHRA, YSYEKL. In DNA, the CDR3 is TGCGCCAGCAGCCAAGCGCCCCGTATAGGCACAGATACGCAGTATTTT. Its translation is CASSQAPRIGTDTQYF.

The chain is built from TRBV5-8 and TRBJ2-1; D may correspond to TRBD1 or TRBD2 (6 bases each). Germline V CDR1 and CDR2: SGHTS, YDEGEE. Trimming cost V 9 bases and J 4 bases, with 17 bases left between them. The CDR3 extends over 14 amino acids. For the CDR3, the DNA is TGTGCCACCTGGGGGGCAATCTTTTACAATGAGCAGTTCTTC. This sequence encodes CATWGAIFYNEQFF.